This T cell receptor (beta chain) was sequenced in a study of ipilimumab plus nivolumab after autologous stem cell transplantation. Across the study: Myeloma cases were transplant-naive high-risk or relapsed within 3 years post first autologous transplant.

Germline V gene data show CDR1 as SGDLS and CDR2 as YYNGEE. This CDR3 region has 13 residues. V lost 0 bases and J 7 bases, leaving 7 bases between the germline ends. Sequenced by immunoSEQ multiplex PCR; TCRdb stores in-frame clones only, minus some. Here the sample spans about 40,000 clones, about 91% being singletons. The TCR was taken from a male donor with multiple myeloma. This rearrangement joins TRBV9 to TRBJ2-2, with D unresolved. The specimen was PBMCs, collected in a trial of ipilimumab plus nivolumab as post-transplant consolidation. CDR3 DNA: TGTGCCAGCAGCGTAGACTATGGCGGGGAGCTGTTTTTT. It translates to CASSVDYGGELFF.